This paragraph covers one T cell receptor (beta chain) sequence. The data derive from a study of blood T cell repertoires in COVID-19. Across the study: Acute-phase and convalescent COVID-19 samples originated in the United States, Italy and Spain. T cells, B-cell-depleted T cells, or PBMCs supplied cDNA or gDNA.

This CDR3 comprises 15 residues. Germline V gene data show CDR1 as MNHEY and CDR2 as SVGAGI. The J segment lost 2 bases and the V segment lost 6 bases, leaving 6 bases of the junction unmatched. In the original workflow: Amplification of reference gene primers provided the estimated nucleated cell counts. Produced via immunoSEQ multiplex PCR; TCRdb's table is partial and in-frame only. V and J calls plus clone size are reproduced from that table; the DNA served to infer D and trimming. The sample holds some 35,000 clones, 60% to 80% seen once. This clonotype was obtained from a man older than 75 with acute or convalescent COVID-19. Sequenced: peripheral blood. The rearrangement links TRBV6-5 to TRBJ1-5; 8 bases map to TRBD1. This chain's CDR3 is CASRGQGVGNQPQHF. The CDR3 DNA sequence: TGTGCCAGCAGAGGACAGGGAGTCGGCAATCAGCCCCAGCATTTT.